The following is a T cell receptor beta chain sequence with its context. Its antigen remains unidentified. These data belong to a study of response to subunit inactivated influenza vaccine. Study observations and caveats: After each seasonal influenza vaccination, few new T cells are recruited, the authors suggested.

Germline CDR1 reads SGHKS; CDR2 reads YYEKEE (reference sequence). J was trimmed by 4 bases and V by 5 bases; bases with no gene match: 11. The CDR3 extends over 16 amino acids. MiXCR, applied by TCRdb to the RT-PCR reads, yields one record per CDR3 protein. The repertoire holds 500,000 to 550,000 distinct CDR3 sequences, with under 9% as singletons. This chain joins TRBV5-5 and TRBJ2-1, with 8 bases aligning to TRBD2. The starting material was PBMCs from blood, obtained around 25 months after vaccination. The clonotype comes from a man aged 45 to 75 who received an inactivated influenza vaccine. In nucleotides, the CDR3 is TGTGCCAGCAGGCCCACAGGCGTAGCGGGGTACAATGAGCAGTTCTTC. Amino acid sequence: CASRPTGVAGYNEQFF.